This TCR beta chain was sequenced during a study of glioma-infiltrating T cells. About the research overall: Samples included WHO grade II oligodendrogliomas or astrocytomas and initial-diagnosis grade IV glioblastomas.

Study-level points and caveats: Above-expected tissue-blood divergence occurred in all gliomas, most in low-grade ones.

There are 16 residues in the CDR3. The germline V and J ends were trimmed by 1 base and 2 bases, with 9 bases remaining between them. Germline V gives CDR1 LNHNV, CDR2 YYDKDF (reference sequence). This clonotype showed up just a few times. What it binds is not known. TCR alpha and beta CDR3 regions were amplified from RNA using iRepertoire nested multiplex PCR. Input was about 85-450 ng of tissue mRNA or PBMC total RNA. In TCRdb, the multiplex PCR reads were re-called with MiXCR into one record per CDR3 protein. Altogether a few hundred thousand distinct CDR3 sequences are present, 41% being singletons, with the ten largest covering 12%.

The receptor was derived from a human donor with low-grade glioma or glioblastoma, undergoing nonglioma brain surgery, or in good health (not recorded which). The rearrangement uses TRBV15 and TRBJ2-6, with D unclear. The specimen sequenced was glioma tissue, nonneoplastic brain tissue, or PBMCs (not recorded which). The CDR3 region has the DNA TGTGCCACCAGCAGAGTTTCCAGTCCTGGGGCCAACGTCCTGACTTTC. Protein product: CATSRVSSPGANVLTF.